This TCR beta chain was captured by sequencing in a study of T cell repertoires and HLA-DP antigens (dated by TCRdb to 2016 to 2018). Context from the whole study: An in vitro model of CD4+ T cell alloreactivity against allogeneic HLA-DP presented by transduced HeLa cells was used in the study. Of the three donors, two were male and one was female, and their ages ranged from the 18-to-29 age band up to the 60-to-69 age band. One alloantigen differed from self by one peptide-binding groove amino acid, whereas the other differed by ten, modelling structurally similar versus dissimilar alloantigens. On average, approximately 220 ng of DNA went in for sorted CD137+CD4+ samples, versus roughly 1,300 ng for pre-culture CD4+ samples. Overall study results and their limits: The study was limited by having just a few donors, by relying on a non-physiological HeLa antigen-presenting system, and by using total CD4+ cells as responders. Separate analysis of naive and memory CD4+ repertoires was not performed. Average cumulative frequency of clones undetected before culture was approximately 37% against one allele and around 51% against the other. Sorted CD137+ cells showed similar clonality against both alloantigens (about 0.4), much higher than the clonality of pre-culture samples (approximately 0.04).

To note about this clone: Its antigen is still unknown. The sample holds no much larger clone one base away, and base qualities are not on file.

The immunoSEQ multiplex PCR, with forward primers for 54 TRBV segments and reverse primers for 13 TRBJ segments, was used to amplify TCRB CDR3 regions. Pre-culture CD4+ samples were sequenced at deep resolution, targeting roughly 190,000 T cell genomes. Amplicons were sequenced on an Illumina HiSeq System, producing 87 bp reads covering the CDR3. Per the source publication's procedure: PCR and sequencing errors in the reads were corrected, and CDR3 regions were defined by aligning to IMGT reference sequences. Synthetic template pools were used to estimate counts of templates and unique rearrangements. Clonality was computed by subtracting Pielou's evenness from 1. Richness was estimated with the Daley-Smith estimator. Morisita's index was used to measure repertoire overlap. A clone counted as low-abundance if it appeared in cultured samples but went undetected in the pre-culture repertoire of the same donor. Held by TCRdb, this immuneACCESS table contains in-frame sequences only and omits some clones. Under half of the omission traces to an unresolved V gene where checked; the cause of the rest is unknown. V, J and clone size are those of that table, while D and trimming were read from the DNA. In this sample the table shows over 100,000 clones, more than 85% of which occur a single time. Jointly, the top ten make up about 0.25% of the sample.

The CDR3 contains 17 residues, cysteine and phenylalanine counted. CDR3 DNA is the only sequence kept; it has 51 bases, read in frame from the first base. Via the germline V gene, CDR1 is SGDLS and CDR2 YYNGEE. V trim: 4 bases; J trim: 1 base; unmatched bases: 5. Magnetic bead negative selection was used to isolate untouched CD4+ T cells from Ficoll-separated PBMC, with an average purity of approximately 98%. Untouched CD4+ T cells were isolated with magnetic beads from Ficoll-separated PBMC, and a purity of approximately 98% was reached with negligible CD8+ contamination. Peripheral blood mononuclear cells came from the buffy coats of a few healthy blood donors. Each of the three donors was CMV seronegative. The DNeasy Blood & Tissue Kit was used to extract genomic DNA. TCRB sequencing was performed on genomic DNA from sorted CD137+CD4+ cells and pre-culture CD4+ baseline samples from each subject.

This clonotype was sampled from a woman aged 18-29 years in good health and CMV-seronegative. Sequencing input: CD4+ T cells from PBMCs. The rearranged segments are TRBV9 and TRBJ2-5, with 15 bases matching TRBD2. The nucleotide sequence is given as TGTGCCAGCAGCCCCGGACTAGCGGGGGGGATCCAAGAGACCCAGTACTTC. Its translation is CASSPGLAGGIQETQYF.